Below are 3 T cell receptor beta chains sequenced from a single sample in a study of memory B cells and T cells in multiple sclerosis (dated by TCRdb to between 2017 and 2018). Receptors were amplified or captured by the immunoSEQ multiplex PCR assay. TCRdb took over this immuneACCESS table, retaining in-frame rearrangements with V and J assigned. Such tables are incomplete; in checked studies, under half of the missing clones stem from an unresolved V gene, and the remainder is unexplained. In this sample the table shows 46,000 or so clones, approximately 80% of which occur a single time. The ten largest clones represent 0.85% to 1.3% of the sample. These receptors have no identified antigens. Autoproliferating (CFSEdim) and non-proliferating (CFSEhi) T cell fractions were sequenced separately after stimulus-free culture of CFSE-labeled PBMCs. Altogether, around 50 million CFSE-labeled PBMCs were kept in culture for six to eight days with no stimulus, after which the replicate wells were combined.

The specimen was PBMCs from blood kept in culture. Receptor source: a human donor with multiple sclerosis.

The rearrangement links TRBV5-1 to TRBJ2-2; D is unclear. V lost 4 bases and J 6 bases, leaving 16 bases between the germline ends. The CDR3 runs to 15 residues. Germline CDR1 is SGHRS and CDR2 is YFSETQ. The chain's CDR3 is CASSPDALGSGELFF. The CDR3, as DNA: TGCGCCAGCAGCCCCGACGCTCTCGGTTCCGGGGAGCTGTTTTTT.

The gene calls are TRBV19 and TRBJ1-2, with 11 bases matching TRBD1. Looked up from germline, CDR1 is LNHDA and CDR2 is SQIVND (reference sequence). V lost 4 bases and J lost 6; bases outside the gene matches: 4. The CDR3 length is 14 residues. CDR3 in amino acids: CASSTGTGGDGYTF. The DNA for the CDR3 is TGTGCCAGTAGTACCGGGACAGGGGGAGATGGCTACACCTTC.

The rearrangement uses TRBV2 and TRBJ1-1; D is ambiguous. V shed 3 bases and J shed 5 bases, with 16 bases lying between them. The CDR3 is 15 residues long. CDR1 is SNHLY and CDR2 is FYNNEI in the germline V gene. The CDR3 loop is CASSEGRVVGTEAFF. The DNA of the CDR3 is TGTGCCAGCAGTGAGGGAAGGGTAGTGGGGACTGAAGCTTTCTTT.